This TCR beta chain was sequenced for a study of blood T cell repertoires in COVID-19. Overall study: The United States, Italy and Spain provided the acute and convalescent COVID-19 samples.

The authors' processing: Amplified reference gene primers provided the basis for estimating nucleated cell counts. TCRdb's table, derived via immunoSEQ multiplex PCR, lists solely in-frame clones and lacks some. That table supplies the V and J calls and clone size; D and trimming were determined from the DNA. The sample has around 250,000 clones; about 84% are singletons. V dropped 1 base and J dropped 4; count of bases not matched to a gene: 6. The CDR3 runs 15 residues. Germline CDR1 MGHRA, CDR2 YSYEKL. The sequenced material came from PBMCs or T cells enriched from blood (not recorded which). The gene calls are TRBV4-1 and TRBJ2-7, with 8 bases matching TRBD1. The clonotype was recovered from a woman aged 45-59 years who had recovered from COVID-19. The CDR3 nucleotides are TGCGCCAGCAGCCAAGTAGGCAGGGGGCGTTACGAGCAGTACTTC. This sequence encodes CASSQVGRGRYEQYF.